This record covers a single T cell receptor (beta chain). Antigen unknown. Scientists ran DNA taken from cultured CD4+ T cells through the Oncomine TCR Beta short-read assay for sequencing. Via MiXCR, TCRdb re-called the PCR reads, giving one row per CDR3 protein. The sample lists some 21,000 distinct CDR3 sequences, approximately 42% seen once, with approximately 26% in the top ten. The length of the CDR3 is 15 residues. Germline values: CDR1 DFQATT, CDR2 SNEGSKA (reference sequence). V gave up 4 bases and J gave up 4 bases, with 14 bases separating them. This specimen comes from a study of vaccination and CD4 T cells after COVID-19. Overall study: Culture controls were given either a CEFX pool, an HIV-1 Nef pool, or no peptide. Study-wide results and caveats: From a median of about 21 to 40, SARS-CoV-2-reactive clonotypes increased, though not significantly.

The treatment was: approximately 9-day PBMC culture with coronavirus spike peptide pools or control peptides (ViraFEST assay). The clonotype was recovered from a human donor who received a COVID-19 vaccine. The chain combines TRBV20-1 with TRBJ1-6; D gene unclear. This sample comprised CD4+ T cells from blood, cultured in vitro, obtained before SARS-CoV-2 vaccination. CDR3 region: CSAIVSGDYNSPLHF. CDR3 in DNA: TGCAGTGCTATCGTTTCGGGAGATTATAATTCACCCCTCCACTTT.